The entry below describes one T cell receptor beta chain. J lost 3 bases, V lost 0 bases, and 4 bases had no gene match. Germline assignment: CDR1 LGHDT and CDR2 YNNKEL (reference sequence). The CDR3 runs 16 residues. These data belong to a study of blood T cell repertoires in COVID-19. Study overall: COVID-19 samples, acute and convalescent, were from the United States, Italy and Spain. Nucleic acid was either cDNA or gDNA, and it came from T cells, B-cell-depleted T cells, or PBMCs.

Measured with immunoSEQ multiplex PCR; TCRdb has only the in-frame clones, and not every one. The sample consists of 90,000 to 140,000 clones, about four fifths of them appearing once. The sequencing sample was made of peripheral blood. This TCR came from a woman between 65 and 79 years old with acute or convalescent COVID-19. The chain couples TRBV3-1 (or the pseudogene TRBV3-2) to TRBJ2-7, with 11 bases aligning to TRBD1. CDR3 amino acids: CASSQDSGTGGYEQYF. CDR3 DNA: TGTGCCAGCAGCCAAGACTCCGGGACAGGGGGCTACGAGCAGTACTTC.